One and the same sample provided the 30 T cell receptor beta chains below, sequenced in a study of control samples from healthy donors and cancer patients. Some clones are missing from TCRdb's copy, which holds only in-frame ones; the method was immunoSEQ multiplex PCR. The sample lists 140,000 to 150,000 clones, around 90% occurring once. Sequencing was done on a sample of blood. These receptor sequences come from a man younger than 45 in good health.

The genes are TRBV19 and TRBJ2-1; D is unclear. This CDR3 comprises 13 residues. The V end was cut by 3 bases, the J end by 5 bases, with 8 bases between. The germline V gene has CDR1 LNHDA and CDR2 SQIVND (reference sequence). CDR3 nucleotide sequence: TGTGCCAGTAGTATCGGCAACAACAATGAGCAGTTCTTC. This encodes CASSIGNNNEQFF. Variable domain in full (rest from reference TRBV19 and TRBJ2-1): DGGITQSPKYLFRKEGQNVTLSCEQNLNHDAMYWYRQDPGQGLRLIYYSQIVNDFQKGDIAEGYSVSREKKESFPLTVTSAQKNPTAFYLCASSIGNNNEQFFGPGTRLTVL.

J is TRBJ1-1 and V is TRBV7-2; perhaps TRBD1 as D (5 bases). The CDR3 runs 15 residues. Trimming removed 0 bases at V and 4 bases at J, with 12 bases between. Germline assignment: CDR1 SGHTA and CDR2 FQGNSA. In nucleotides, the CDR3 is TGTGCCAGCAGCTTAGCCGTCAGGGAGGTCACTGAAGCTTTCTTT. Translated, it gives CASSLAVREVTEAFF. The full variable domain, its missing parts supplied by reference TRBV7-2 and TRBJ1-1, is GAGVSQSPSNKVTEKGKDVELRCDPISGHTALYWYRQSLGQGLEFLIYFQGNSAPDKSGLPSDRFSAERTGGSVSTLTIQRTQQEDSAVYLCASSLAVREVTEAFFGQGTRLTVV.

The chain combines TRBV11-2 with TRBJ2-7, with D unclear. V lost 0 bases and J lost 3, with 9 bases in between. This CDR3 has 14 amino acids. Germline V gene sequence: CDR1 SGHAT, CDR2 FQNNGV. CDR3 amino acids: CASSLDRLSYEQYF. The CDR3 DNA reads TGTGCCAGCAGCTTAGATCGGCTGAGCTACGAGCAGTACTTC. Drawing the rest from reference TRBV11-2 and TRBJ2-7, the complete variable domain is EAGVAQSPRYKIIEKRQSVAFWCNPISGHATLYWYQQILGQGPKLLIQFQNNGVVDDSQLPKDRFSAERLKGVDSTLKIQPAKLEDSAVYLCASSLDRLSYEQYFGPGTRLTVT.

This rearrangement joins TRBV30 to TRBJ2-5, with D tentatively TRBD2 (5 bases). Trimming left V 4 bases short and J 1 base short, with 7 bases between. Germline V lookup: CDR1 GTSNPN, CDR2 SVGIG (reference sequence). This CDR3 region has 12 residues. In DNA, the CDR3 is TGTGCCTGGACGCGGGTCCAAGAGACCCAGTACTTC. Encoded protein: CAWTRVQETQYF.

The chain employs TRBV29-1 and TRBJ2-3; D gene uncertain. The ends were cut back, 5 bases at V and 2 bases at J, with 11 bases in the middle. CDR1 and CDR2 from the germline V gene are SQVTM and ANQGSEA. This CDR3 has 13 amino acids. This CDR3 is CSVSEKLTDTQYF. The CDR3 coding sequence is TGCAGCGTTAGCGAAAAACTCACAGATACGCAGTATTTT.

This CDR3 is CAWRTEDTQYF. DNA for the CDR3: TGTGCCTGGAGGACGGAAGATACGCAGTATTTT. This chain links TRBV30 with TRBJ2-3; D uncertain. The CDR3 totals 11 residues. With 3 bases removed from V and 5 bases from J, the gap between germline ends came to 6 bases. Looked up from germline, CDR1 is GTSNPN and CDR2 is SVGIG (reference sequence).

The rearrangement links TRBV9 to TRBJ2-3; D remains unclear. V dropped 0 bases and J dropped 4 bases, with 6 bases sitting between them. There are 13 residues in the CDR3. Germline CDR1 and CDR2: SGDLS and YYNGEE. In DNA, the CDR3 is TGTGCCAGCAGCGTAGACCACCCAGATACGCAGTATTTT. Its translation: CASSVDHPDTQYF.

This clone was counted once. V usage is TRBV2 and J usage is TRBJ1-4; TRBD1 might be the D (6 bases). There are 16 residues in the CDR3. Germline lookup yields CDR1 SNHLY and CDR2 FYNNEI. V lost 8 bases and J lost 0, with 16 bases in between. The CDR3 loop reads CASQAPNRATNEKLFF. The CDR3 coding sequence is TGTGCCAGCCAAGCCCCGAACAGGGCAACTAATGAAAAACTGTTTTTT. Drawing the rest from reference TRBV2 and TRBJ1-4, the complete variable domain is EPEVTQTPSHQVTQMGQEVILRCVPISNHLYFYWYRQILGQKVEFLVSFYNNEISEKSEIFDDQFSVERPDGSNFTLKIRSTKLEDSAMYFCASQAPNRATNEKLFFGSGTQLSVL.

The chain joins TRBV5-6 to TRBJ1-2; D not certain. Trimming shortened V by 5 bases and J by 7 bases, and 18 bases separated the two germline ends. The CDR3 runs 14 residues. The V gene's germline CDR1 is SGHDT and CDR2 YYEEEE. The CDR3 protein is CASSPPGPTSGYTF. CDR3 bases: TGTGCCAGCAGTCCTCCCGGGCCAACGAGTGGCTACACCTTC.

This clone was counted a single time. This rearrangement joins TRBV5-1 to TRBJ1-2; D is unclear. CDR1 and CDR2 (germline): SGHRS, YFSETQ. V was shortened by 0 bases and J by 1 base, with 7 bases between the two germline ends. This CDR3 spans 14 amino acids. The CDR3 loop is CASSLDGVNYGYTF. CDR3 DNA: TGCGCCAGCAGCTTGGACGGGGTTAACTATGGCTACACCTTC.

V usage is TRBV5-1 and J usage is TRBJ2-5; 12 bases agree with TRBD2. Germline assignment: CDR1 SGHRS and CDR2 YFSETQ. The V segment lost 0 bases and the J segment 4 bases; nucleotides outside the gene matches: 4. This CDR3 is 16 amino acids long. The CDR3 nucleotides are TGCGCCAGCAGCTTGGCTAGCGGGGGGGCCACAGAGACCCAGTACTTC. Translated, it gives CASSLASGGATETQYF.

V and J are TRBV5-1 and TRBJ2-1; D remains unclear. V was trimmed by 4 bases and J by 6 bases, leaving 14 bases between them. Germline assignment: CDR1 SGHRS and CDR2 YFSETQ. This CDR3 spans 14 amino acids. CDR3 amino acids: CASSPDRAPNEQFF. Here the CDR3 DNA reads TGCGCCAGCAGCCCAGACCGGGCCCCCAATGAGCAGTTCTTC.

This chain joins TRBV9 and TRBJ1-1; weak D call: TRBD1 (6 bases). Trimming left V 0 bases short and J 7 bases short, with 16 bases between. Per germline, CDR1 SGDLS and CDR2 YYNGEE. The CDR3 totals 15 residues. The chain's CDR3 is CASSVEQGGWGEAFF. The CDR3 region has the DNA TGTGCCAGCAGCGTAGAACAGGGAGGATGGGGTGAAGCTTTCTTT.

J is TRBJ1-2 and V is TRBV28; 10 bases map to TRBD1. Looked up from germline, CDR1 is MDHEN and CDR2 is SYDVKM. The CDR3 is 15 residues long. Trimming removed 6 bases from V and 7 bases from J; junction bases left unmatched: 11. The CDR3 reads CASSLPGQGFRGYTF. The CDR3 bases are TGTGCCAGCAGCTTACCGGGACAGGGGTTTCGTGGCTACACCTTC.

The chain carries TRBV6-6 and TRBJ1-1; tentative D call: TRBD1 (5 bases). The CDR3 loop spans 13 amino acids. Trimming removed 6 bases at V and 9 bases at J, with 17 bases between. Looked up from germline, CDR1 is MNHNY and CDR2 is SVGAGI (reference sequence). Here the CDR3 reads CASSTLGTGKAFF. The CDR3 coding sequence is TGTGCCAGCAGCACATTGGGGACGGGAAAAGCTTTCTTT.

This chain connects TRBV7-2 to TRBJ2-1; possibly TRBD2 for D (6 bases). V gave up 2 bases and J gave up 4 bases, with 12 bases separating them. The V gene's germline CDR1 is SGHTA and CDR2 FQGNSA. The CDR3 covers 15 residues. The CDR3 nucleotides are TGTGCCAGCAGCTTACAACTAGCTGAGTACAATGAGCAGTTCTTC. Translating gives CASSLQLAEYNEQFF. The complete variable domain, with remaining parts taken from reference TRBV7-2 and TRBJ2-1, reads GAGVSQSPSNKVTEKGKDVELRCDPISGHTALYWYRQSLGQGLEFLIYFQGNSAPDKSGLPSDRFSAERTGGSVSTLTIQRTQQEDSAVYLCASSLQLAEYNEQFFGPGTRLTVL.

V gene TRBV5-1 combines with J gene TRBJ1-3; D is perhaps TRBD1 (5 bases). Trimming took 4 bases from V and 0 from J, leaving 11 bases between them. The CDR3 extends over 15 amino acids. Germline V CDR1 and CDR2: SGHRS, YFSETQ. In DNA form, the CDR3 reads TGCGCCAGCAGCCCGGGGACGGTCTCTGGAAACACCATATATTTT. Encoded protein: CASSPGTVSGNTIYF.

CDR3 sequence: CASRSGQGAYNEQFF. The CDR3 bases are TGTGCCAGCAGGTCGGGACAGGGAGCCTACAATGAGCAGTTCTTC. The V gene is TRBV6-5, the J gene TRBJ2-1; 9 nucleotides match TRBD1. The CDR3 consists of 15 residues. With V trimmed by 6 bases and J by 2 bases, 5 bases remained unmatched. CDR1 is MNHEY, CDR2 SVGAGI, per germline.

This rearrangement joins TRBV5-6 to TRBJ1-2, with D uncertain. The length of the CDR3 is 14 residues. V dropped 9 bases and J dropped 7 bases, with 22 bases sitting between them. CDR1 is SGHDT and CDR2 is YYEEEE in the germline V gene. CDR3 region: CATAGYGKDGGYTF. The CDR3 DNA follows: TGTGCCACCGCGGGGTACGGAAAGGATGGTGGCTACACCTTC.

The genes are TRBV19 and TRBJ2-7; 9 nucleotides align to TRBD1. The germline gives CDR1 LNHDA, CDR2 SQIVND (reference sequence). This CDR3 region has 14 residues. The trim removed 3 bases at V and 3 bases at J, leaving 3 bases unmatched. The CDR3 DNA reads TGTGCCAGTAGTATGGGGACAGGGTTCTACGAGCAGTACTTC. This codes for CASSMGTGFYEQYF.

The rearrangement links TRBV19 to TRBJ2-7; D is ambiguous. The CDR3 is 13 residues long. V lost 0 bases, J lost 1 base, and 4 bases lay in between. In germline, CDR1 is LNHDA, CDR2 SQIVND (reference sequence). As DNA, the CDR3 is TGTGCCAGTAGTATAGACTCTTCCTACGAGCAGTACTTC. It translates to CASSIDSSYEQYF.

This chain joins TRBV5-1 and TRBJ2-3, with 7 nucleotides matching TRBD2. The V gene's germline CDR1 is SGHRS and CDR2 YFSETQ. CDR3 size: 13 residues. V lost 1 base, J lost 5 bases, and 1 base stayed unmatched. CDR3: CASSLRGVDTQYF. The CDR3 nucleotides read TGCGCCAGCAGCTTGCGGGGGGTAGATACGCAGTATTTT.

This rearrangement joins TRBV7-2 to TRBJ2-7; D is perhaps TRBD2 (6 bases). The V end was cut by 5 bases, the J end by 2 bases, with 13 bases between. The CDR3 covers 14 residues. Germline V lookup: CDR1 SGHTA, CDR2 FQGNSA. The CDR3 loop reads CASSAGQGAYEQYF. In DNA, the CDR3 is TGTGCCAGCAGCGCGGGGCAGGGAGCCTACGAGCAGTACTTC.

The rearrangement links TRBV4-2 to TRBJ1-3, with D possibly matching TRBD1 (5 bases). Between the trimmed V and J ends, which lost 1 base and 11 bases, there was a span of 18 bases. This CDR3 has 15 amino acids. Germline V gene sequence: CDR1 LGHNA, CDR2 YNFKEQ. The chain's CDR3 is CASSQAGRMGFAIYF. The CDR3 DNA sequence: TGTGCCAGCAGCCAAGCGGGACGGATGGGATTCGCCATATATTTT.

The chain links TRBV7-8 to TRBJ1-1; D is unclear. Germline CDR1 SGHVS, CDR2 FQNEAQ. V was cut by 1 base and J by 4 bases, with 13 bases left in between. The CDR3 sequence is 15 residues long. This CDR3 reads CASSLVELGGTEAFF. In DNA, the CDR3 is TGTGCCAGCAGCTTAGTGGAATTGGGAGGCACTGAAGCTTTCTTT.

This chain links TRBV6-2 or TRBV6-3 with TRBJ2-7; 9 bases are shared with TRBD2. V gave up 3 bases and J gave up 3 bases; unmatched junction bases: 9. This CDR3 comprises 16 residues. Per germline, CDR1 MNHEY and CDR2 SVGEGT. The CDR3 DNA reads TGTGCCAGCAGTTATCTAGCGGGACTTCCCGACTACGAGCAGTACTTC. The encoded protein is CASSYLAGLPDYEQYF.

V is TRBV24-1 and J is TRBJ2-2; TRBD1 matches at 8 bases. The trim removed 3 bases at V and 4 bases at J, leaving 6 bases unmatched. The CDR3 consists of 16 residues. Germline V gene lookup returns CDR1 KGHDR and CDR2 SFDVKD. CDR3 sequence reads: CATSDATGGITGELFF. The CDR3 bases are TGTGCCACCAGTGATGCTACAGGGGGTATCACCGGGGAGCTGTTTTTT.

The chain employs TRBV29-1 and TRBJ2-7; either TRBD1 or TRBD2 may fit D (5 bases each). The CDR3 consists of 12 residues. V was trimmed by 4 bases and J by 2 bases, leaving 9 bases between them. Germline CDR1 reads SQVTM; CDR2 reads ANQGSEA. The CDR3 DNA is TGCAGCGTTGTATGGGGGACCTACGAGCAGTACTTC. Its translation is CSVVWGTYEQYF.

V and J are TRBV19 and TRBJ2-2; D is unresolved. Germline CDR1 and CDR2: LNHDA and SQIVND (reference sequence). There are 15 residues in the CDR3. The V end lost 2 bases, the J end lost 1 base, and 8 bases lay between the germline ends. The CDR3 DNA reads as TGTGCCAGTAGTATACCGGGTCTGAACACCGGGGAGCTGTTTTTT. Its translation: CASSIPGLNTGELFF.

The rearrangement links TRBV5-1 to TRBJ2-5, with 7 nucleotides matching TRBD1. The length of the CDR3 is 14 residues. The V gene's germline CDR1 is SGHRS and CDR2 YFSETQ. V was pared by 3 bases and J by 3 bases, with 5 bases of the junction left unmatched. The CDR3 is CASSWAGTEETQYF. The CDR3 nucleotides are TGCGCCAGCAGCTGGGCCGGGACAGAAGAGACCCAGTACTTC.